The sequence of this T cell receptor (beta chain) was determined in a study of T cell responses to AZD1222 COVID-19 vaccine. The CDR3 spans 13 residues. CDR1 and CDR2 (germline): LNHDA, SQIVND (reference sequence). V gave up 6 bases and J gave up 4 bases, with 12 bases separating them. Here immunoSEQ multiplex PCR was the method, and the copy in TCRdb shows in-frame clones only, minus some. The sample includes some 79,000 clones, approximately 85% seen only once; the top ten take about 3.4%. The chain uses TRBV19 and TRBJ1-1, with D possibly being TRBD1 (6 bases). This sample comprised peripheral blood, obtained 28 days after the second AZD1222 dose. This clonotype originated in an adult who received the AZD1222 COVID-19 vaccine. The CDR3 protein is CASRQGMGTEAFF. DNA for the CDR3: TGTGCCAGTAGGCAGGGGATGGGCACTGAAGCTTTCTTT.